This T cell receptor beta chain was documented in a study of blood T cell repertoires in COVID-19. Turning to the study itself: PBMCs, B-cell-depleted T cells, or T cells were the source of the cDNA or gDNA that made up the material.

This table comes from immunoSEQ multiplex PCR, and its TCRdb copy is limited to in-frame clones, with some not included. This sample has 25,000 to 30,000 clones, with 70% to 90% found just once. The germline V gene has CDR1 MNHNS and CDR2 SASEGT. The CDR3 length is 19 residues. The V gene lost 1 base and the J gene lost 3 bases, with 22 bases spanning the gap. The sample taken for sequencing was peripheral blood. V gene TRBV6-1 combines with J gene TRBJ2-1; D remains ambiguous. The TCR originated in a human donor in a cohort sampled during active COVID-19. The CDR3 DNA reads as TGTGCCAGCAGTGAAGAGTCGCGATATACCCTAAACGTCTACAATGAGCAGTTCTTC. This translates into CASSEESRYTLNVYNEQFF.